This T cell receptor beta chain was identified in a study of brain T cells in children with intractable seizures. The method was immunoSEQ multiplex PCR; TCRdb's version includes in-frame clones alone and lacks a portion of them. The table records roughly 110,000 clones, roughly 94% of them present only once. The CDR3 length is 16 residues. Germline lookup yields CDR1 SGHRS and CDR2 YFSETQ. The J segment lost 0 bases and the V segment lost 0 bases, leaving 2 bases of the junction unmatched. The sequenced cases were selected for having the highest brain T cell transcript signatures. Before surgery, patients took at least one anti-epileptic drug.

The clonotype originates from a boy under two years old with hemimegalencephaly and intractable seizures. This rearrangement joins TRBV5-1 to TRBJ2-3; TRBD2 agrees at 9 bases. The specimen was peripheral blood, collected at surgery. The CDR3 region has the DNA TGCGCCAGCAGCTTGGCCGGACTAGCGAGCACAGATACGCAGTATTTT. Translated, it gives CASSLAGLASTDTQYF.